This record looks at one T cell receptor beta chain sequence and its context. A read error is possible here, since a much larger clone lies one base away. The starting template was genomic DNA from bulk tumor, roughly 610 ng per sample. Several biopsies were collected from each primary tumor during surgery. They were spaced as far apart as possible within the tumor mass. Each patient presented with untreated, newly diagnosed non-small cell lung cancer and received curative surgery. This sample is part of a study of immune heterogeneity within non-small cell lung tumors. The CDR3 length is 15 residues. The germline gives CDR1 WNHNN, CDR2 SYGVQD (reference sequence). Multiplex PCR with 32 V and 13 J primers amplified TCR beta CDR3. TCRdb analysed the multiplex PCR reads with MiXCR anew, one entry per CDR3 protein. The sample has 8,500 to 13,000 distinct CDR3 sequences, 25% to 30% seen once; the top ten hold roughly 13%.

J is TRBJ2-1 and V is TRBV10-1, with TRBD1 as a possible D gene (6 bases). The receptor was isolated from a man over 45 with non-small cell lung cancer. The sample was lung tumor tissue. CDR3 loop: CASSVRDNAYNEQSF. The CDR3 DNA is TGCGCCAGCAGTGTCAGGGACAATGCCTACAATGAGCAGTCCTTC.